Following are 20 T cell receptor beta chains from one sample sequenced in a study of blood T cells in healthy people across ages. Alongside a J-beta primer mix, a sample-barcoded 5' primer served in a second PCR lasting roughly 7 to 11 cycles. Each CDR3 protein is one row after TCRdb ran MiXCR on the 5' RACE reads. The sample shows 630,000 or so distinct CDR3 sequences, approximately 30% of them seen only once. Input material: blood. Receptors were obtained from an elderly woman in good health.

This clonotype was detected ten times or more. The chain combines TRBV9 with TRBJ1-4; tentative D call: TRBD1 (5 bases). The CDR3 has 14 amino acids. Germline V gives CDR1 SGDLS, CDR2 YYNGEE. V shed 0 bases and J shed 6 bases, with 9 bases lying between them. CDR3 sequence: CASSVGGVDEKLFF. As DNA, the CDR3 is TGTGCCAGCAGCGTAGGAGGGGTTGATGAAAAACTGTTTTTT.

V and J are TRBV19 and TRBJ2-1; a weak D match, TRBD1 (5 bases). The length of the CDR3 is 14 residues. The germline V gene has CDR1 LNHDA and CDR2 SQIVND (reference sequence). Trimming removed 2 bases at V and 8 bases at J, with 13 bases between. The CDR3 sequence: CASSIRGRIDEQFF. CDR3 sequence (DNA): TGTGCCAGTAGTATAAGGGGTCGGATCGATGAGCAGTTCTTC.

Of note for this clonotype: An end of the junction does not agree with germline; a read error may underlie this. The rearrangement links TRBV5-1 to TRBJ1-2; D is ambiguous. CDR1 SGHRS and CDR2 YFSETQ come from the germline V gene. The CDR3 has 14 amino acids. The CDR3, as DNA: TGCGCCAGCATCTTGGATGGTCTGGGCTATGGCCACACCTTC. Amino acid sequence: CASILDGLGYGHTF.

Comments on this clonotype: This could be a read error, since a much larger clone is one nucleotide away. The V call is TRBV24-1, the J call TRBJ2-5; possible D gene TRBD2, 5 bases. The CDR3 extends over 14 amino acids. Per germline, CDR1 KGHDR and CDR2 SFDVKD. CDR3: CAASDLEGRETQYF. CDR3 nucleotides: TGTGCCGCCAGTGATTTAGAGGGTCGGGAGACCCAGTACTTC.

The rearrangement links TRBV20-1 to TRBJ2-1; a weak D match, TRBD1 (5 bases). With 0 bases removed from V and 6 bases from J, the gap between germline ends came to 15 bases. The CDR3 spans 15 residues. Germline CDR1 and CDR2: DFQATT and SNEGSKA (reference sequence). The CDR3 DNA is TGCAGTGCTAGAGATCTCCGGCAGGGTTTCAATGAGCAGTTCTTC. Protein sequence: CSARDLRQGFNEQFF.

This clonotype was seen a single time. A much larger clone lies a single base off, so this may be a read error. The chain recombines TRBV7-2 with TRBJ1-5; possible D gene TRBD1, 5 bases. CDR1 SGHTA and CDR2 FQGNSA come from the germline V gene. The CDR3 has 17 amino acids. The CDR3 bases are TGTACCAGCAGCCTAGCGGACATTCGACCAGGCAATCAGCCCCAGCATTTT. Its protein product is CTSSLADIRPGNQPQHF.

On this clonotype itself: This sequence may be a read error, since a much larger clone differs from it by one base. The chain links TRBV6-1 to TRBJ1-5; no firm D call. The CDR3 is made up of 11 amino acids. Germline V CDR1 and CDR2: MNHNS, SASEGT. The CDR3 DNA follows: TGTGTCAGCAGTGAAACTCAGCCCCAGCATTTT. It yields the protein CVSSETQPQHF.

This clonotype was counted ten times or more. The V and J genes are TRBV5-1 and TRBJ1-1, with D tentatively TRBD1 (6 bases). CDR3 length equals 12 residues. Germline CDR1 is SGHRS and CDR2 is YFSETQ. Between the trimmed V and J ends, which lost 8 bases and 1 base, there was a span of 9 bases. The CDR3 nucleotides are TGCGCCAGTACGACAGGGAACACTGAAGCTTTCTTT. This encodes CASTTGNTEAFF.

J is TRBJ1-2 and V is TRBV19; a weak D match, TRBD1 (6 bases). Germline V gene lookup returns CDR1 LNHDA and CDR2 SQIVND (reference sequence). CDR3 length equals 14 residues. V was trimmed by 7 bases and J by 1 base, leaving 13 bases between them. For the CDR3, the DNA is TGTGCCAGTAAGCCCCGGACAGTTAACTATGGCTACACCTTC. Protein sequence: CASKPRTVNYGYTF. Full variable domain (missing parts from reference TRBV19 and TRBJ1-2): DGGITQSPKYLFRKEGQNVTLSCEQNLNHDAMYWYRQDPGQGLRLIYYSQIVNDFQKGDIAEGYSVSREKKESFPLTVTSAQKNPTAFYLCASKPRTVNYGYTFGSGTRLTVV.

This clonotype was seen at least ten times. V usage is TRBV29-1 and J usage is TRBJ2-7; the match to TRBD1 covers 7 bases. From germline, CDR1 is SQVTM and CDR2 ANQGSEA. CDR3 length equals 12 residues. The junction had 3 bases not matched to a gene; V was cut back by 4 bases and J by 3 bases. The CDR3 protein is CSVVAGGYEQYF. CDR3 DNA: TGCAGCGTTGTGGCAGGGGGCTACGAGCAGTACTTC.

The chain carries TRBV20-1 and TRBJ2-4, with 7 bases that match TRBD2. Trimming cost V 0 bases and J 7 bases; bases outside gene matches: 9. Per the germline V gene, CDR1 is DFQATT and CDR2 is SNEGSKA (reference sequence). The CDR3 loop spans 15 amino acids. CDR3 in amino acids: CSARDGAGDLNIQYF. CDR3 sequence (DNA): TGCAGTGCTAGAGATGGGGCGGGGGATCTCAACATTCAGTACTTC.

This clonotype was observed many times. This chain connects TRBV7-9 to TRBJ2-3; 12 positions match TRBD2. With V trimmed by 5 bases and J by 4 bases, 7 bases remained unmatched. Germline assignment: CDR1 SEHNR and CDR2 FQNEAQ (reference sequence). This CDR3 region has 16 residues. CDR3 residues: CASSLRTSGVADTQYF. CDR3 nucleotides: TGTGCCAGCAGCCTCCGGACTAGCGGGGTGGCAGATACGCAGTATTTT.

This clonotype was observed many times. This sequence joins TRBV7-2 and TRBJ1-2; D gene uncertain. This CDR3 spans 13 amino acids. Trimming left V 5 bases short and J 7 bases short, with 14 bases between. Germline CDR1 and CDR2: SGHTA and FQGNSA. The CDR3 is CASSNMRASGYTF. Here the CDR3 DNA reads TGTGCCAGCAGCAATATGAGGGCTAGTGGCTACACCTTC.

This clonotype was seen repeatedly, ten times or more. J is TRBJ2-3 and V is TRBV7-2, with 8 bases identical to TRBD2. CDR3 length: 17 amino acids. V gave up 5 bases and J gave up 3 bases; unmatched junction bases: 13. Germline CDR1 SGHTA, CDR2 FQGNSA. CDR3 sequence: CASSRPPGGLSTDTQYF. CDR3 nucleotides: TGTGCCAGCAGCCGCCCCCCGGGGGGGCTCTCTACAGATACGCAGTATTTT.

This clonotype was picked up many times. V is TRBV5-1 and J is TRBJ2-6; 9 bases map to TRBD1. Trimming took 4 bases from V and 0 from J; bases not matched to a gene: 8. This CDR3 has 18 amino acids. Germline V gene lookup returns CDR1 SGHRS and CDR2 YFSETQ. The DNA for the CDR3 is TGCGCCAGCAGCAACGGGGACAGGGCCAGCTCTGGGGCCAACGTCCTGACTTTC. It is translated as CASSNGDRASSGANVLTF.

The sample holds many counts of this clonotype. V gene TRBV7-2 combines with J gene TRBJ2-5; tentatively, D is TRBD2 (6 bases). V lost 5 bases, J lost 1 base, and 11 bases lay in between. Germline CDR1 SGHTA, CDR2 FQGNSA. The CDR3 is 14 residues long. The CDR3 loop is CASSRTSSQETQYF. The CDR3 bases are TGTGCCAGCAGCAGAACTAGCTCCCAAGAGACCCAGTACTTC.

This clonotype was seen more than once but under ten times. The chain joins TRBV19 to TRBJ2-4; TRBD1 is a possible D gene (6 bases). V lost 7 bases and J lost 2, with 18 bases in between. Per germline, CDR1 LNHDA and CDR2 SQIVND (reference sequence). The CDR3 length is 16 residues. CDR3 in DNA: TGTGCCAGTATGGACCGCCTTACAGGGCCCAAAAACATTCAGTACTTC. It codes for CASMDRLTGPKNIQYF.

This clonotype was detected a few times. As DNA, the CDR3 is TGCGCCAGCAGCCAAGTCAAGGGGCACGGCAAAGCTTTCTTT. It translates to CASSQVKGHGKAFF. The rearrangement links TRBV4-1 to TRBJ1-1; TRBD1 might be the D (5 bases). V lost 1 base and J 9 bases, leaving 15 bases between the germline ends. Per the germline V gene, CDR1 is MGHRA and CDR2 is YSYEKL. The CDR3 spans 14 residues.

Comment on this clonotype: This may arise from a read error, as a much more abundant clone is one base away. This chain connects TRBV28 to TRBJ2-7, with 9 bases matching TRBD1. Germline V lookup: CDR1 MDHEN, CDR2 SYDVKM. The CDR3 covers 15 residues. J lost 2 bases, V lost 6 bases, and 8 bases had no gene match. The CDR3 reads CASSLLGQGAYEQYF. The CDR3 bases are TGTGCCAGCAGCCTACTGGGACAGGGAGCCTACGAGCAGTACTTC.

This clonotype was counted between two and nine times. Written as DNA, the CDR3 is TGTGCCAGCAGTTTAGAAGGGGGCTTACGCGGCTACACCTTC. Amino acids: CASSLEGGLRGYTF. The V gene is TRBV12-3 or TRBV12-4, the J gene TRBJ1-2; 7 bases line up with TRBD1. V gave up 1 base and J gave up 8 bases; unmatched junction bases: 7. The CDR3 sequence is 14 residues long.